The 32 T cell receptor beta chains in this list originate from one sample, sequenced in a study of technical replicates of blood from several donors. Only in-frame clones appear in the TCRdb table, and some are missing; sequencing was by immunoSEQ multiplex PCR. The sample holds some 80,000 clones, almost 96% seen once. Input material: T cells isolated from PBMCs. These receptors were collected from a human donor in good health.

The CDR3 DNA sequence: TGTGCCACCATAACAGGGTTTATGGGCTACACCTTC. Translated, it gives CATITGFMGYTF. The V and J genes are TRBV7-9 and TRBJ1-2; possibly TRBD1 for D (6 bases). This CDR3 has 12 amino acids. Trimming removed 10 bases from V and 8 bases from J, with 17 bases in between. Germline lookup yields CDR1 SEHNR and CDR2 FQNEAQ (reference sequence). The full variable domain, completed using reference TRBV7-9 and TRBJ1-2, is DTGVSQNPRHKITKRGQNVTFRCDPISEHNRLYWYRQTLGQGPEFLTYFQNEAQLEKSRLLSDRFSAERPKGSFSTLEIQRTEQGDSAMYLCATITGFMGYTFGSGTRLTVV.

This clone was recorded once. The V gene is TRBV30, the J gene TRBJ1-2; the D is unclear. Germline values: CDR1 GTSNPN, CDR2 SVGIG (reference sequence). CDR3 length: 14 residues. V was shortened by 0 bases and J by 3 bases, with 11 bases between the two germline ends. CDR3 in DNA: TGTGCCTGGAGTGTACGTTTCCGGGACTATGGCTACACCTTC. Its translation is CAWSVRFRDYGYTF.

CDR3 amino acids: CASSLEAGGFDEQYF. The DNA for the CDR3 is TGCGCCAGCAGCTTGGAAGCGGGAGGGTTCGACGAGCAGTACTTC. This rearrangement joins TRBV5-1 to TRBJ2-7; 10 nucleotides agree with TRBD2. The CDR3 is 15 residues long. After removal of 0 bases from V and 5 bases from J, the junction contained 5 bases not matched to a gene. Germline CDR1 and CDR2: SGHRS and YFSETQ.

The CDR3, as DNA: TGTGCCAGCAGCTTGGATAGCGGGAGGCTTTACAATGAGCAGTTCTTC. Translating gives CASSLDSGRLYNEQFF. This chain joins TRBV5-4 and TRBJ2-1; 10 positions match TRBD2. The CDR3 runs 16 residues. In germline, CDR1 is SGHNT, CDR2 YYREEE (reference sequence). Losses at the gene ends were 0 bases for V and 4 bases for J; bases not matched to a gene: 4.

This clone showed up just a few times. V is TRBV2 and J is TRBJ2-1; no clear D gene. The germline V gene has CDR1 SNHLY and CDR2 FYNNEI. Trimming stripped 9 bases from V and 1 base from J, with 13 bases between. The CDR3 runs to 14 residues. CDR3 coding DNA: TGTGCCAGTGGCGGCGTCATGTCCTACAATGAGCAGTTCTTC. Translating gives CASGGVMSYNEQFF.

The rearrangement joins TRBV28 to TRBJ2-7; 7 bases are shared with TRBD2. V lost 6 bases and J lost 6; bases outside the gene matches: 8. This CDR3 has 13 residues. Germline CDR1 and CDR2: MDHEN and SYDVKM. This chain's CDR3 is CASSQPTSSEQYF. The CDR3 DNA is TGTGCCAGCAGCCAACCGACTAGCTCCGAGCAGTACTTC.

The chain couples TRBV6-5 to TRBJ2-1, with D possibly being TRBD2 (6 bases). This CDR3 contains 12 residues. Germline V gene sequence: CDR1 MNHEY, CDR2 SVGAGI. V was trimmed by 3 bases and J by 12 bases, leaving 12 bases between them. CDR3 in amino acids: CASSYSGGMQFF. CDR3 sequence (DNA): TGTGCCAGCAGTTATAGCGGTGGTATGCAGTTCTTC.

DNA for the CDR3: TGTGCCTGGAACCTGGAGGCGGTGCAGTACTTC. Translating gives CAWNLEAVQYF. The chain couples TRBV30 to TRBJ2-7, with D maybe TRBD2 (5 bases). The V and J ends lost 4 bases and 9 bases respectively, with 13 bases between them. The CDR3 covers 11 residues. Germline V gives CDR1 GTSNPN, CDR2 SVGIG (reference sequence).

The chain has TRBV23-1 and TRBJ2-5; 7 bases map to TRBD1. TRBV23-1 is an open reading frame, and its role is uncertain. V lost 0 bases and J lost 5; bases outside the gene matches: 12. This CDR3 contains 17 residues. CDR3 nucleotide sequence: TGCGCCAGCAGTCAATCCCGGAAAGGGGGCGCAGGGGAGACCCAGTACTTC. Residues: CASSQSRKGGAGETQYF.

The chain carries TRBV21-1 and TRBJ2-3; the table's D call TRBD1 went unverified against the DNA. TRBV21-1 is classified as a pseudogene. The CDR3 spans 16 residues. CDR3 sequence reads: CASSRPRTGRTDTQYF. CDR3 bases: TGTGCCAGCAGCAGACCTCGGACAGGGCGGACAGATACGCAGTATTTT.

J is TRBJ2-2 and V is TRBV28; D remains ambiguous. The CDR3 has 12 residues. Germline CDR1 reads MDHEN; CDR2 reads SYDVKM. Trimming removed 6 bases at V and 4 bases at J, with 6 bases between. The CDR3 DNA reads as TGTGCCAGCAGCTACAGCACCGGGGAGCTGTTTTTT. Amino acid sequence: CASSYSTGELFF.

The genes are TRBV2 and TRBJ2-3; unclear D gene. Germline V gives CDR1 SNHLY, CDR2 FYNNEI. CDR3 length: 13 amino acids. V dropped 8 bases and J dropped 1 base, with 10 bases sitting between them. CDR3 loop: CASAVGRTDTQYF. The CDR3 DNA reads TGTGCCAGCGCGGTCGGCCGCACAGATACGCAGTATTTT.

V and J are TRBV6-5 and TRBJ1-2; TRBD1 is a possible D gene (6 bases). The germline V gene encodes CDR1 MNHEY and CDR2 SVGAGI. There are 13 residues in the CDR3. V was trimmed by 8 bases and J by 8 bases, leaving 18 bases between them. The CDR3 nucleotides read TGTGCCAGCGGGCGTCACAGGGACGGGGGCTACACCTTC. Translated: CASGRHRDGGYTF.

The chain joins TRBV19 to TRBJ2-7, with D possibly being TRBD1 (6 bases). Between the trimmed V and J ends, which lost 5 bases and 3 bases, there was a span of 17 bases. CDR3 length equals 15 residues. CDR1 LNHDA and CDR2 SQIVND come from the germline V gene (reference sequence). The CDR3 nucleotides are TGTGCCAGTAGTGCGGGCAGGGGAATTTACTACGAGCAGTACTTC. This gives the protein CASSAGRGIYYEQYF.

V and J are TRBV5-6 and TRBJ2-7; D call uncertain. V lost 4 bases, J lost 2 bases, and 10 bases lay in between. The CDR3 sequence is 13 residues long. Germline CDR1 reads SGHDT; CDR2 reads YYEEEE. The CDR3 coding sequence is TGTGCCAGCAGCCCGGCAGGTGCCTACGAGCAGTACTTC. The encoded protein is CASSPAGAYEQYF.

The chain couples TRBV6-4 to TRBJ1-2; 7 bases are a match to TRBD1. Trimming cost V 0 bases and J 5 bases; bases outside gene matches: 6. This CDR3 spans 15 amino acids. Germline CDR1 reads MRHNA; CDR2 reads SNTAGT. The CDR3 sequence: CASSDSWSRGYGYTF. The DNA for the CDR3 is TGTGCCAGCAGTGACTCGTGGTCCAGGGGGTATGGCTACACCTTC.

This chain links TRBV9 with TRBJ2-3; 13 bases are shared with TRBD2. CDR1 and CDR2 from the germline V gene are SGDLS and YYNGEE. V gave up 4 bases and J gave up 6 bases; unmatched junction bases: 8. The CDR3 is 16 residues long. CDR3 loop: CASSRRLAGGPDTQYF. The CDR3 DNA follows: TGTGCCAGCAGCCGACGACTAGCGGGAGGACCTGATACGCAGTATTTT.

The V and J genes are TRBV7-2 and TRBJ1-1; TRBD1 might be the D (5 bases). The V end was cut by 9 bases, the J end by 4 bases, with 12 bases between. This CDR3 has 12 residues. Germline CDR1 is SGHTA and CDR2 is FQGNSA. CDR3 protein: CASGTLGTEAFF. The CDR3 coding sequence is TGTGCCAGTGGGACTCTGGGCACTGAAGCTTTCTTT.

This chain links TRBV11-2 with TRBJ1-1; 8 bases are shared with TRBD1. The CDR3 has 16 residues. With 2 bases clipped from V and 3 bases from J, the junction kept 8 bases outside the gene matches. Looked up from germline, CDR1 is SGHAT and CDR2 is FQNNGV. CDR3 DNA: TGTGCCAGCAGCTTAACGAGACAGGGGTGGTACACTGAAGCTTTCTTT. The encoded protein is CASSLTRQGWYTEAFF.

The chain is built from TRBV7-9 and TRBJ1-2; D might be TRBD1 (5 bases). The CDR3 length is 15 residues. Per germline, CDR1 SEHNR and CDR2 FQNEAQ (reference sequence). The V and J ends lost 3 bases and 4 bases respectively, with 15 bases between them. CDR3 nucleotide sequence: TGTGCCAGCAGCTTTCACGACAGAGCTCTCTATGGCTACACCTTC. It specifies CASSFHDRALYGYTF.

J is TRBJ1-1 and V is TRBV11-2; D not certain. CDR3 length: 13 residues. Trimming took 0 bases from V and 2 from J, leaving 4 bases between them. Germline assignment: CDR1 SGHAT and CDR2 FQNNGV. The CDR3 protein is CASSLDINTEAFF. The CDR3 coding sequence is TGTGCCAGCAGCTTAGATATCAACACTGAAGCTTTCTTT.

The V and J genes are TRBV21-1 and TRBJ1-2; no check of the table's D call, TRBD1, against the DNA was made. TRBV21-1 is labeled a pseudogene. This CDR3 is 15 amino acids long. CDR3 DNA sequence: TGTGCCAGCAGCAAAGTAATCAGGGCCCTTTATGGCTACACCTTC. Protein sequence: CASSKVIRALYGYTF.

This sequence joins TRBV9 and TRBJ2-1; 7 bases agree with TRBD2. Germline CDR1 reads SGDLS; CDR2 reads YYNGEE. The CDR3 covers 14 residues. V trimming: 4 bases; J trimming: 0 bases; junction bases outside the gene matches: 1. This CDR3 reads CASSSGGSYNEQFF. CDR3 bases: TGTGCCAGCAGCTCGGGGGGCTCCTACAATGAGCAGTTCTTC.

The V and J genes are TRBV27 and TRBJ1-1, with a possible D match to TRBD1 (5 bases). V lost 4 bases, J lost 7 bases, and 7 bases lay in between. The CDR3 contains 11 residues. Germline V lookup: CDR1 MNHEY, CDR2 SMNVEV (reference sequence). The CDR3 loop reads CASSWGGEAFF. The CDR3 region has the DNA TGTGCCAGCAGTTGGGGGGGTGAAGCTTTCTTT.

The V and J genes are TRBV20-1 and TRBJ1-2; 7 bases line up with TRBD1. The CDR3 sequence is 10 residues long. With 4 bases clipped from V and 7 bases from J, the junction kept 0 bases outside the gene matches. CDR1 is DFQATT, CDR2 SNEGSKA, per germline (reference sequence). CDR3 amino acids: CSATGGGYTF. The DNA for the CDR3 is TGCAGTGCTACAGGGGGTGGCTACACCTTC.

The rearrangement joins TRBV7-9 to TRBJ1-5, with a possible D match to TRBD1 (5 bases). This CDR3 spans 18 amino acids. V gave up 5 bases and J gave up 1 base, with 21 bases separating them. The germline V gene has CDR1 SEHNR and CDR2 FQNEAQ (reference sequence). The CDR3 spells CASSPLTVDRLSNQPQHF. DNA of the CDR3: TGTGCCAGCAGCCCCCTAACAGTAGACAGACTGAGCAATCAGCCCCAGCATTTT.

This rearrangement joins TRBV13 to TRBJ2-7, with D unresolved. The CDR3 is 14 residues long. Germline assignment: CDR1 PRHDT and CDR2 FYEKMQ (reference sequence). The germline V and J ends were trimmed by 0 bases and 3 bases, with 9 bases remaining between them. The CDR3 DNA reads TGTGCCAGCAGCTTAGGTGACATTGGCTACGAGCAGTACTTC. Its translation is CASSLGDIGYEQYF.

The chain links TRBV7-6 to TRBJ1-3, with a tentative D call TRBD1 (5 bases). The CDR3 is 19 amino acids. The germline CDR1 and CDR2 sequences are SGHVS and FNYEAQ. The ends were cut back, 4 bases at V and 0 bases at J, with 22 bases in the middle. The CDR3 sequence is CASSSLASGTPSSGNTIYF. CDR3 bases: TGTGCCAGCAGCTCTCTCGCCTCCGGGACTCCTTCCTCTGGAAACACCATATATTTT.

This rearrangement joins TRBV19 to TRBJ1-1; D remains ambiguous. This CDR3 comprises 13 residues. Trimming shortened V by 4 bases and J by 1 base, and 7 bases separated the two germline ends. Per the germline V gene, CDR1 is LNHDA and CDR2 is SQIVND (reference sequence). CDR3 amino acids: CASSSAGNTEAFF. The CDR3 region has the DNA TGTGCCAGTAGTAGCGCGGGGAACACTGAAGCTTTCTTT.

The chain links TRBV7-3 to TRBJ2-2; the match to TRBD2 covers 8 bases. The length of the CDR3 is 17 residues. V trimming: 6 bases; J trimming: 6 bases; junction bases outside the gene matches: 15. The V gene's germline CDR1 is SGHTA and CDR2 FQGTGA. The CDR3 spells CASSPSTGTSLPGELFF. CDR3 bases: TGTGCCAGCAGTCCTTCGACCGGGACTAGTCTTCCCGGGGAGCTGTTTTTT.

J is TRBJ1-2 and V is TRBV6-1, with a tentative D call TRBD1 (6 bases). The CDR3 runs 13 residues. The germline V gene encodes CDR1 MNHNS and CDR2 SASEGT. The ends were cut back, 6 bases at V and 7 bases at J, with 15 bases in the middle. CDR3 sequence: CASRLQGTIGYTF. The CDR3 nucleotides read TGTGCCAGCAGGCTACAGGGTACCATTGGCTACACCTTC.

The genes are TRBV7-9 and TRBJ2-7; D gene uncertain. V lost 2 bases and J lost 1, with 6 bases in between. The CDR3 consists of 13 residues. CDR1 is SEHNR, CDR2 FQNEAQ, per germline (reference sequence). The CDR3 spells CASSLRQSYEQYF. The CDR3 bases are TGTGCCAGCAGCTTACGACAATCCTACGAGCAGTACTTC. Using reference TRBV7-9 and TRBJ2-7 for the parts outside the CDR3, the full variable domain is DTGVSQNPRHKITKRGQNVTFRCDPISEHNRLYWYRQTLGQGPEFLTYFQNEAQLEKSRLLSDRFSAERPKGSFSTLEIQRTEQGDSAMYLCASSLRQSYEQYFGPGTRLTVT.